These 2 T cell receptor beta chains came from one sample sequenced in a study of T cell responses to AZD1222 COVID-19 vaccine. Data came from immunoSEQ multiplex PCR; TCRdb stores just in-frame clones and leaves some out. The sample records approximately 120,000 clones, around 87% being singletons. Here the sequenced sample was peripheral blood, taken 28 days after the second AZD1222 dose. These receptors all stem from an adult who received the AZD1222 COVID-19 vaccine.

The chain carries TRBV9 and TRBJ2-7; D is uncertain. Germline assignment: CDR1 SGDLS and CDR2 YYNGEE. The CDR3 is made up of 14 amino acids. V was shortened by 4 bases and J by 1 base, with 12 bases between the two germline ends. The CDR3 reads CASSTNPYSYEQYF. CDR3 bases: TGTGCCAGCAGCACGAATCCATATTCCTACGAGCAGTACTTC.

The gene calls are TRBV6-2 or TRBV6-3 and TRBJ1-2; D is perhaps TRBD1 (6 bases). V lost 2 bases to trimming and J lost 3 bases, with 13 bases between them. Germline loops: CDR1 MNHEY, CDR2 SVGEGT. The CDR3 covers 15 residues. The CDR3 DNA is TGTGCCAGCAGTTACGAGGGGGACACCTACTATGGCTACACCTTC. This sequence encodes CASSYEGDTYYGYTF.